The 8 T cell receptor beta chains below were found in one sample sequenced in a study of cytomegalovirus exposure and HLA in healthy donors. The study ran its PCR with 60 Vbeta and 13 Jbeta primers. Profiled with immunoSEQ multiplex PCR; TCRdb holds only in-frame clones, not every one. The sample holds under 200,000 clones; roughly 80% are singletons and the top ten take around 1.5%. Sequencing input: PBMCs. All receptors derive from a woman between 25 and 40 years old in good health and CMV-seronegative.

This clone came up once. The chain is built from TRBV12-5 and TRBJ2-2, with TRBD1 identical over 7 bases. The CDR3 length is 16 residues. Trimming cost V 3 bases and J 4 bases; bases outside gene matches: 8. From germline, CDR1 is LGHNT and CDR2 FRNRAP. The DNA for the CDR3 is TGTGCTAGTGGTTTCCCAAGGACAGGCAGCACCGGGGAGCTGTTTTTT. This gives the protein CASGFPRTGSTGELFF.

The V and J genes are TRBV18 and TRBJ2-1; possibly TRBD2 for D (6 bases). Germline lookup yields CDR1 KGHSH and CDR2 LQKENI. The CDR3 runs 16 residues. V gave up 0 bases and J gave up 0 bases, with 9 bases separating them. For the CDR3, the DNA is TGTGCCAGCTCACCACCGCGGGATGCCTCCTACAATGAGCAGTTCTTC. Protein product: CASSPPRDASYNEQFF.

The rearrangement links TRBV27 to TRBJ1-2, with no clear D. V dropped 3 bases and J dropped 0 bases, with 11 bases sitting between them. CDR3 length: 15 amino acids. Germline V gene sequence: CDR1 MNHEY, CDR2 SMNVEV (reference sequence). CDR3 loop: CASSFEFGANYGYTF. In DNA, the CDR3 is TGTGCCAGCAGTTTCGAGTTTGGAGCTAACTATGGCTACACCTTC.

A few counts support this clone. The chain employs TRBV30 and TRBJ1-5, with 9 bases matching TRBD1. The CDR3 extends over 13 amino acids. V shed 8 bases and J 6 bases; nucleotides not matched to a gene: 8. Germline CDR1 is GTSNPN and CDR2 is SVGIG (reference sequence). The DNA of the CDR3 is TGTGCCGGGGGACAGGGCCAGAGTCAGCCCCAGCATTTT. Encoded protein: CAGGQGQSQPQHF.

This chain's CDR3 is CSVGQGVTTDTQYF. As DNA, the CDR3 is TGCAGCGTTGGACAGGGGGTAACCACAGATACGCAGTATTTT. The chain carries TRBV29-1 and TRBJ2-3; 9 bases fit TRBD1. This CDR3 comprises 14 residues. Germline-derived CDR1 and CDR2 are SQVTM and ANQGSEA. Germline trimming cut 4 bases from V and 2 bases from J; bases unmatched to any gene: 4.

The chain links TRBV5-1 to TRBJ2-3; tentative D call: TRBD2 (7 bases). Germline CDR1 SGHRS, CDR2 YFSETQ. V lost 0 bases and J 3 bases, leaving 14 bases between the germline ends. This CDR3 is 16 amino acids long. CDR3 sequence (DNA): TGCGCCAGCAGCTTGGGCGTGGGGGGGCAGACAGATACGCAGTATTTT. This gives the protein CASSLGVGGQTDTQYF.

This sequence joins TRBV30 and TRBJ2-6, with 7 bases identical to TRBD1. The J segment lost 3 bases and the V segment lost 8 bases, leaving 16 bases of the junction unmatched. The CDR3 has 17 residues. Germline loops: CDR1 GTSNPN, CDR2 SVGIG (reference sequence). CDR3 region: CATPEQGTHLGANVLTF. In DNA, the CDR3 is TGTGCCACTCCAGAACAGGGGACCCACCTTGGGGCCAACGTCCTGACTTTC.

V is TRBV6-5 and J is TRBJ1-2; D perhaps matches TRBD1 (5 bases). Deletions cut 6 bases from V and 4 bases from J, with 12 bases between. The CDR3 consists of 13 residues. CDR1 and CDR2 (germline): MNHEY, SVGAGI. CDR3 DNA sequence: TGTGCCAGCAGCCCCGGACATCGCTATGGCTACACCTTC. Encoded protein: CASSPGHRYGYTF.